Below, 3 T cell receptor beta chains from the same sample are listed, as sequenced in a study of blood T cell repertoires in COVID-19. Libraries were prepared by immunoSEQ multiplex PCR; TCRdb keeps only in-frame clonotypes and omits some of them. The table has around 65,000 clones, about 81% seen once. Sequencing used peripheral blood. The receptors here all came from a human donor in a cohort sampled during active COVID-19.

The rearrangement joins TRBV7-2 to TRBJ1-1; 7 bases map to TRBD1. After removal of 2 bases from V and 3 bases from J, the junction contained 12 bases not matched to a gene. Germline CDR1 and CDR2: SGHTA and FQGNSA. This CDR3 region has 17 residues. The CDR3 spells CASSLSETGFWDTEAFF. CDR3 DNA sequence: TGTGCCAGCAGCTTATCTGAGACAGGGTTTTGGGACACTGAAGCTTTCTTT. The full variable domain, rest sourced from reference TRBV7-2 and TRBJ1-1, is GAGVSQSPSNKVTEKGKDVELRCDPISGHTALYWYRQSLGQGLEFLIYFQGNSAPDKSGLPSDRFSAERTGGSVSTLTIQRTQQEDSAVYLCASSLSETGFWDTEAFFGQGTRLTVV.

This chain joins TRBV28 and TRBJ2-7; perhaps TRBD2 as D (6 bases). This CDR3 has 11 amino acids. V was pared by 6 bases and J by 6 bases, with 9 bases between. Germline CDR1 MDHEN, CDR2 SYDVKM. CDR3 sequence: CASRRRGEQYF. As DNA, the CDR3 is TGTGCCAGCAGGCGGAGGGGCGAGCAGTACTTC. Supplemented by reference TRBV28 and TRBJ2-7, the full variable domain reads DVKVTQSSRYLVKRTGEKVFLECVQDMDHENMFWYRQDPGLGLRLIYFSYDVKMKEKGDIPEGYSVSREKKERFSLILESASTNQTSMYLCASRRRGEQYFGPGTRLTVT.

The rearrangement uses TRBV3-1 (or the pseudogene TRBV3-2) and TRBJ2-5, with D unclear. The CDR3 length is 15 residues. CDR1 and CDR2 from the germline V gene are LGHDT and YNNKEL (reference sequence). Trimming left V 0 bases short and J 1 base short, with 9 bases between. The CDR3 coding sequence is TGTGCCAGCAGCCAAGAGCTAGGCTTCCAAGAGACCCAGTACTTC. Amino acids: CASSQELGFQETQYF.